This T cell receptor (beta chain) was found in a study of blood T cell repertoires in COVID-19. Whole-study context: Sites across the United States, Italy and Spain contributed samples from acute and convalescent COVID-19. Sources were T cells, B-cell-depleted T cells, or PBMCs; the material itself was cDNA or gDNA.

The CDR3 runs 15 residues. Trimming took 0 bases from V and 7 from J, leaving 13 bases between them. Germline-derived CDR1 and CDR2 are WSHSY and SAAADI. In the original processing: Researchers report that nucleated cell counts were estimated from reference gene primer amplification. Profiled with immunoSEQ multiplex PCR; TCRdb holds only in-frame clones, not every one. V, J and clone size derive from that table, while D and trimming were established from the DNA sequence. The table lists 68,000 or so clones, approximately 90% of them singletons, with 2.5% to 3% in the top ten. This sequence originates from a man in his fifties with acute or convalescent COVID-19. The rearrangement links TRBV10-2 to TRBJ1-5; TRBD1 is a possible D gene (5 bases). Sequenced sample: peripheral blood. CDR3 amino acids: CASSESNWGEQPQHF. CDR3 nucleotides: TGCGCCAGCAGTGAGTCGAATTGGGGGGAACAGCCCCAGCATTTT.